What follows are 23 T cell receptor beta chains derived from one specimen sequenced in a study of vaccination and CD4 T cells after COVID-19. These receptors' targets are unknown. The time point denotes: late sampling 161 to 241 days after vaccination in three convalescent patients. Documented treatment: roughly 10-day PBMC culture with coronavirus spike peptide pools or control peptides (ViraFEST assay). The Oncomine TCR Beta short-read assay was what sequenced the DNA obtained from cultured CD4+ T cells. TCRdb used MiXCR to reprocess the PCR reads, holding one entry per CDR3 protein. The sample includes roughly 23,000 distinct CDR3 sequences, around two fifths seen only once; the top ten take roughly a tenth. This specimen consisted of CD4+ T cells from blood, cultured in vitro, obtained about 7 months after SARS-CoV-2 vaccination. Receptor source: a human donor who had recovered from COVID-19.

The J gene is TRBJ1-2, the V gene TRBV7-2; D is possibly TRBD1 (5 bases). V lost 2 bases and J lost 8, with 9 bases in between. The CDR3 runs 12 residues. Germline CDR1 is SGHTA and CDR2 is FQGNSA. In nucleotides, the CDR3 is TGTGCCAGCAGCTTACGACAGAGGGGCTACACCTTC. It translates to CASSLRQRGYTF.

The chain links TRBV28 to TRBJ2-7, with TRBD2 matching over 8 bases. This CDR3 has 15 residues. Unmatched junction bases numbered 3, after V lost 2 bases and J lost 0 bases. Germline assignment: CDR1 MDHEN and CDR2 SYDVKM. The CDR3 DNA is TGTGCCAGCAGTTTAATAGCGGGAAGCTCCTACGAGCAGTACTTC. Translated, it gives CASSLIAGSSYEQYF.

J is TRBJ2-5 and V is TRBV5-4; TRBD1 matches at 8 bases. This CDR3 has 16 amino acids. Germline assignment: CDR1 SGHNT and CDR2 YYREEE (reference sequence). V trimming: 4 bases; J trimming: 2 bases; junction bases outside the gene matches: 10. CDR3 nucleotides: TGTGCCAGCAGCCCCCTGACAGGGGCCTTACAAGAGACCCAGTACTTC. Protein sequence: CASSPLTGALQETQYF. Drawing the rest from reference TRBV5-4 and TRBJ2-5, the complete variable domain is ETGVTQSPTHLIKTRGQQVTLRCSSQSGHNTVSWYQQALGQGPQFIFQYYREEENGRGNFPPRFSGLQFPNYSSELNVNALELDDSALYLCASSPLTGALQETQYFGPGTRLLVL.

This chain links TRBV29-1 with TRBJ2-1, with TRBD2 identical over 12 bases. Germline loops: CDR1 SQVTM, CDR2 ANQGSEA. J gave up 8 bases and V 5 bases, and 4 bases lay outside the gene matches. CDR3 length equals 13 residues. The CDR3 region is CSVSTSGSDEQFF. The CDR3 region has the DNA TGCAGCGTTTCGACTAGCGGGAGCGATGAGCAGTTCTTC.

This chain links TRBV27 with TRBJ1-2; 9 bases agree with TRBD1. V shed 6 bases, J shed 6 bases, and the junction held 8 bases outside the gene matches. The CDR3 loop spans 14 amino acids. Looked up from germline, CDR1 is MNHEY and CDR2 is SMNVEV (reference sequence). In nucleotides, the CDR3 is TGTGCCAGCAGGACGGGACAGGGTGGTGATGGCTACACCTTC. It codes for CASRTGQGGDGYTF.

This clonotype has a handful of counts. The chain is built from TRBV7-2 and TRBJ2-1; D is possibly TRBD2 (5 bases). Germline V gene data show CDR1 as SGHTA and CDR2 as FQGNSA. This CDR3 spans 15 amino acids. V lost 5 bases to trimming and J lost 7 bases, with 18 bases between them. CDR3 amino acids: CASSPPVRPGNEQFF. The CDR3 DNA is TGTGCCAGCAGCCCCCCGGTCCGGCCGGGAAATGAGCAGTTCTTC.

The chain couples TRBV27 to TRBJ2-7, with TRBD2 matching over 7 bases. Germline CDR1 MNHEY, CDR2 SMNVEV (reference sequence). This CDR3 has 13 amino acids. V lost 9 bases to trimming and J lost 0 bases; unmatched junction nucleotides: 5. CDR3 residues: CASSGQPSYEQYF. CDR3 in DNA: TGTGCCAGTAGCGGGCAACCCTCCTACGAGCAGTACTTC.

This sequence joins TRBV7-2 and TRBJ2-7; possible D gene TRBD1, 5 bases. V gave up 5 bases and J gave up 7 bases, with 15 bases separating them. The CDR3 loop spans 13 amino acids. CDR1 is SGHTA and CDR2 is FQGNSA in the germline V gene. DNA of the CDR3: TGTGCCAGCAGCCGCTCCTGGCCAGGGGAGCAGTACTTC. It codes for CASSRSWPGEQYF.

J is TRBJ2-5 and V is TRBV20-1; D might be TRBD1 (6 bases). The CDR3 sequence is 13 residues long. Trimming pared 4 bases from V and 1 base from J, leaving 10 bases between. Germline CDR1 reads DFQATT; CDR2 reads SNEGSKA (reference sequence). CDR3 bases: TGCAGTGCTACTCCGACAGGCCAAGAGACCCAGTACTTC. Amino acids: CSATPTGQETQYF.

V is TRBV15 and J is TRBJ2-1; maybe TRBD2 (6 bases). CDR3 length: 14 residues. Trimming cost V 1 base and J 9 bases, with 13 bases left between them. Germline loops: CDR1 LNHNV, CDR2 YYDKDF (reference sequence). The CDR3 bases are TGTGCCACCAGCAGAGTCGGGGGTGGTAGTGAGCAGTTCTTC. Its protein product is CATSRVGGGSEQFF.

The V call is TRBV6-1, the J call TRBJ1-5; the D is unclear. The CDR3 spans 16 residues. Trimming removed 1 base from V and 3 bases from J, with 13 bases in between. Germline values: CDR1 MNHNS, CDR2 SASEGT. The CDR3 reads CASSEVGYTHNQPQHF. In DNA form, the CDR3 reads TGTGCCAGCAGTGAAGTTGGTTACACACACAATCAGCCCCAGCATTTT.

The chain couples TRBV4-1 to TRBJ2-7; 8 bases are shared with TRBD1. The CDR3 sequence is 16 residues long. CDR1 MGHRA and CDR2 YSYEKL come from the germline V gene. Unmatched junction bases numbered 11, after V lost 4 bases and J lost 3 bases. The CDR3 spells CASSPFRTGKSYEQYF. The CDR3 DNA is TGCGCCAGCAGCCCTTTTAGGACAGGGAAAAGCTACGAGCAGTACTTC.

The gene calls are TRBV20-1 and TRBJ2-1, with D perhaps TRBD2 (6 bases). The CDR3 runs 14 residues. The ends were cut back, 4 bases at V and 2 bases at J, with 12 bases in the middle. Germline V lookup: CDR1 DFQATT, CDR2 SNEGSKA (reference sequence). The CDR3 sequence is CSAKVSSAYNEQFF. CDR3 DNA: TGCAGTGCTAAGGTCTCTAGCGCCTACAATGAGCAGTTCTTC.

This chain joins TRBV6-1 and TRBJ2-7; a possible D gene is TRBD2 (5 bases). Germline-derived CDR1 and CDR2 are MNHNS and SASEGT. Trimming removed 6 bases at V and 1 base at J, with 13 bases between. The CDR3 runs to 14 residues. CDR3 residues: CASRRTPGSYEQYF. CDR3 nucleotides: TGTGCCAGCAGACGGACCCCGGGGTCCTACGAGCAGTACTTC.

This clonotype was seen just once. This sequence joins TRBV7-3 and TRBJ2-2; weak D call: TRBD2 (6 bases). The V end lost 2 bases, the J end lost 2 bases, and 15 bases lay between the germline ends. This CDR3 is 17 amino acids long. CDR1 is SGHTA, CDR2 FQGTGA, per germline. CDR3 DNA: TGTGCCAGCAGCTTATTCGCCCTAGCGCCCAACACCGGGGAGCTGTTTTTT. Amino acids: CASSLFALAPNTGELFF.

This clonotype was counted between two and nine times. V gene TRBV6-1 combines with J gene TRBJ2-7; D is unresolved. V was clipped by 4 bases and J by 0 bases, with 7 bases between them. This CDR3 spans 13 amino acids. CDR1 MNHNS and CDR2 SASEGT come from the germline V gene. CDR3 amino acids: CASSVGISYEQYF. Written as DNA, the CDR3 is TGTGCCAGCAGTGTTGGGATCTCCTACGAGCAGTACTTC.

This chain links TRBV20-1 with TRBJ2-7, with D tentatively TRBD2 (5 bases). Germline V gene lookup returns CDR1 DFQATT and CDR2 SNEGSKA (reference sequence). The CDR3 runs 16 residues. The V and J ends lost 6 bases and 0 bases respectively, with 21 bases between them. CDR3 bases: TGCAGTGCCAAAACCCCATCGACGGGGAGCTCCTACGAGCAGTACTTC. Protein product: CSAKTPSTGSSYEQYF.

In this sample, this clonotype turned up once. The gene calls are TRBV15 and TRBJ1-2; TRBD1 might be the D (6 bases). The V end lost 0 bases, the J end lost 4 bases, and 24 bases lay between the germline ends. The germline V gene encodes CDR1 LNHNV and CDR2 YYDKDF (reference sequence). This CDR3 comprises 19 residues. The CDR3 DNA sequence: TGTGCCACCAGCAGAGAAGTGGGACGTGGGGGGGGGCAGACCTATGGCTACACCTTC. This sequence encodes CATSREVGRGGGQTYGYTF. The full variable domain, in which reference TRBV15 and TRBJ1-2 provide the parts outside the CDR3, is DAMVIQNPRYQVTQFGKPVTLSCSQTLNHNVMYWYQQKSSQAPKLLFHYYDKDFNNEADTPDNFQSRRPNTSFCFLDIRSPGLGDTAMYLCATSREVGRGGGQTYGYTFGSGTRLTVV.

This clonotype appeared a few times. J is TRBJ2-1 and V is TRBV15, with D maybe TRBD2 (5 bases). The germline V gene encodes CDR1 LNHNV and CDR2 YYDKDF (reference sequence). This CDR3 has 16 amino acids. Trimming pared 4 bases from V and 0 bases from J, leaving 13 bases between. The CDR3 protein is CATSTGNPNSYNEQFF. The CDR3 DNA sequence: TGTGCCACCAGCACCGGGAACCCTAACTCCTACAATGAGCAGTTCTTC.

This clonotype was recorded a few times. CDR3 residues: CSASGLAGGLSEQFF. The CDR3, as DNA: TGCAGTGCTAGTGGGCTAGCGGGAGGGTTAAGTGAGCAGTTCTTC. The V gene is TRBV20-1, the J gene TRBJ2-1; 12 bases agree with TRBD2. The CDR3 runs to 15 residues. Germline loops: CDR1 DFQATT, CDR2 SNEGSKA (reference sequence). Unmatched junction bases numbered 9, after V lost 3 bases and J lost 9 bases.

V usage is TRBV19 and J usage is TRBJ1-2; 8 nucleotides line up with TRBD1. CDR1 is LNHDA and CDR2 is SQIVND in the germline V gene (reference sequence). CDR3 length: 14 amino acids. J was trimmed by 4 bases and V by 7 bases; bases with no gene match: 8. CDR3 sequence reads: CASTTGGRIYGYTF. The CDR3 nucleotides read TGTGCCAGTACCACAGGGGGGCGGATCTATGGCTACACCTTC.

The chain carries TRBV10-3 and TRBJ2-5; D is perhaps TRBD2 (6 bases). With 4 bases removed from V and 4 bases from J, the gap between germline ends came to 16 bases. Germline CDR1 is ENHRY and CDR2 is SYGVKD. This CDR3 has 15 residues. The chain's CDR3 is CAISVGGVEGETQYF. The CDR3, as DNA: TGTGCCATCAGTGTTGGAGGCGTGGAGGGAGAGACCCAGTACTTC.

The genes are TRBV20-1 and TRBJ2-4, with 12 positions matching TRBD2. The germline CDR1 and CDR2 sequences are DFQATT and SNEGSKA (reference sequence). The CDR3 is made up of 17 amino acids. The J segment lost 8 bases and the V segment lost 1 base, leaving 12 bases of the junction unmatched. CDR3 in DNA: TGCAGTGCTAGAGGGGCTAGCGGGAGGGGGAAAGGGGACATTCAGTACTTC. Its translation: CSARGASGRGKGDIQYF.